This T cell receptor (beta chain) originates from a study of cytomegalovirus exposure and HLA in healthy donors. The repertoire was sequenced with immunoSEQ multiplex PCR; TCRdb's copy has only in-frame clones and lacks some. The data show about 60,000 clones, about 92% seen once. CDR3 length equals 16 residues. The germline V gene has CDR1 LNHDA and CDR2 SQIVND (reference sequence). The junction had 9 bases not matched to a gene; V was cut back by 5 bases and J by 3 bases. The J gene is TRBJ1-5, the V gene TRBV19; 8 bases agree with TRBD1. Sequencing input: PBMCs. The receptor was derived from a man aged 18 to 30 in good health and CMV-seronegative. The CDR3 coding sequence is TGTGCCAGTAGTGCTTACAGGGGGGAGTACAATCAGCCCCAGCATTTT. Its translation: CASSAYRGEYNQPQHF.